This T cell receptor (beta chain) is from a study of Tregs in tolerant kidney transplant recipients. The CDR3 is 14 amino acids. The V segment lost 3 bases and the J segment 2 bases; nucleotides outside the gene matches: 4. From germline, CDR1 is SEHNR and CDR2 FQNEAQ (reference sequence). Clones were sequenced by immunoSEQ multiplex PCR, and TCRdb holds only the in-frame ones, with some missing. This sample has tens of thousands of clones; over 85% occur once, and the top ten carry around 1.5%. Mixed chimerism was transient after nonmyeloablative marrow transplants from related graft donors. Thawed PBMCs were FACS-sorted into unstimulated CD4+CD25+CD127- regulatory T cells, CD4+CD25- non-regulatory cells, CD4 and CD8 cells.

The clonotype was recovered from a human patient who received a combined kidney and bone marrow transplant. Some T cells may originate from the graft donor. V gene TRBV7-9 combines with J gene TRBJ2-7; 7 bases line up with TRBD1. The specimen comprised CD4+ T cells from blood (PBMCs), sampled 12 months after the transplant. The CDR3 reads CASSFEQGTYEQYF. DNA for the CDR3: TGTGCCAGCAGCTTCGAACAGGGGACCTACGAGCAGTACTTC.